Listed below are T cell receptor beta chains from one sample, sequenced in a study of lymphopenia after photon versus proton radiotherapy. Libraries were prepared by immunoSEQ multiplex PCR; TCRdb keeps only in-frame clonotypes and omits some of them. Of around 63,000 clones listed, around 86% are singletons. The sequenced sample was peripheral blood, obtained from a patient treated with proton-based radiotherapy. The source is a man older than 75 with esophageal cancer. CDR3s include the opening cysteine and the closing phenylalanine or tryptophan. A D gene is named only where the DNA matches it firmly. Clone size is shown for a subset of rows, as once, few, many or a class of expanded clone.

TRBV30,.,TRBJ2-2,.,16,TGTGCCTGGAGTGCTGGGGGGCGGGACAGCCTCGGGGAGCTGTTTTTT,CAWSAGGRDSLGELFF
TRBV11-3,TRBD2,TRBJ2-1,.,18,TGTGCCAGCAGCCCCGGGGGACTAGCGGGAGGGCCCTACAATGAGCAGTTCTTC,CASSPGGLAGGPYNEQFF
TRBV5-4,.,TRBJ1-1,.,15,TGTGCCAGCACGCTTGGAGGTACCGAAAACACTGAAGCTTTCTTT,CASTLGGTENTEAFF
TRBV11-2,TRBD1,TRBJ1-5,.,16,TGTGCCAGCAGCAAAGACCCAACAGGGGTCGGGCAGCCCCAGCATTTT,CASSKDPTGVGQPQHF
TRBV6-1,.,TRBJ1-5,.,16,TGTGCCAGCAGTGCCCTCCAGGGATATAGCAATCAGCCCCAGCATTTT,CASSALQGYSNQPQHF
TRBV5-1,.,TRBJ2-3,once,17,TGCGCCAGCAGCTTGGGACCTTCCGGGCCGGGAGCCGGAGCGCAGTATTTT,CASSLGPSGPGAGAQYF
TRBV5-1,.,TRBJ2-3,once,14,TGCGCCAGCAGCTACTGGGGGCGAGAAGATACGCAGTATTTT,CASSYWGREDTQYF
TRBV14,.,TRBJ1-1,.,14,TGTGCCAGCAGCCAAGGACGGGGGTACACTGAAGCTTTCTTT,CASSQGRGYTEAFF
TRBV10-3,.,TRBJ2-5,once,11,TGTGCCATCTCCAAGGGAGAGACCCAGTACTTC,CAISKGETQYF
TRBV18,TRBD2,TRBJ2-1,.,18,TGTGCCAGCTCACCTGTGGACATCTTAGCGGGAGGGCGCAATGAGCAGTTCTTC,CASSPVDILAGGRNEQFF
TRBV18,TRBD1,TRBJ2-7,.,17,TGTGCCAGCTCACCCCGTGGGGCTGGACAGGGGAACCACGAGCAGTACTTC,CASSPRGAGQGNHEQYF
TRBV5-1,TRBD1,TRBJ2-1,once,16,TGCGCCAGCAGAGCCCAGACAGGGAGCAAAGTCAATGAGCAGTTCTTC,CASRAQTGSKVNEQFF
TRBV6-5,TRBD2,TRBJ2-2,.,16,TGTGCCAGCAGTTCCTCTAGCGGGAGGGGAACCGGGGAGCTGTTTTTT,CASSSSSGRGTGELFF
TRBV4-3,.,TRBJ2-6,.,18,TGCGCCAGCAGCCAAGATGAACAGGGTAATTTCGGGGCCAACGTCCTGACTTTC,CASSQDEQGNFGANVLTF
TRBV18,.,TRBJ2-5,.,17,TGTGCCAGCTCACCTGGAGGCCTGCTTTTGTACCAAGAGACCCAGTACTTC,CASSPGGLLLYQETQYF
TRBV6-1,.,TRBJ2-2,.,17,TGTGCCAGCAGTGAAGTCCGCAGGTGGGGGTCAGGCGGGGAGCTGTTTTTT,CASSEVRRWGSGGELFF
TRBV18,.,TRBJ2-2,once,16,TGTGCCAGCTCACCACCAGGGGGGGCGAACACCGGGGAGCTGTTTTTT,CASSPPGGANTGELFF
TRBV7-2,TRBD1,TRBJ1-2,.,12,TGTGCCAGCAGCTTCAGGGGGGGAGGCTACACCTTC,CASSFRGGGYTF
TRBV15,.,TRBJ2-7,.,16,TGTGCCACCAGCAGAGACCTTATTGTGAATGGATACGAGCAGTACTTC,CATSRDLIVNGYEQYF
TRBV7-9,.,TRBJ1-1,.,13,TGTGCCAGCAGCCCGCAATGGGCAGGGTACGCTTTCTTT,CASSPQWAGYAFF
TRBV15,.,TRBJ1-1,.,15,TGTGCCACCAGCAGATCCCGAGCCGGTGGGTATCAAGCTTTCTTT,CATSRSRAGGYQAFF
TRBV7-3,.,TRBJ1-1,.,13,TGTGCCAGCAGCCCCTGGGAGGGAGCTGAAGCTTTCTTT,CASSPWEGAEAFF
TRBV11-3,.,TRBJ2-3,.,14,TGTGCCAGCAGCTCAGGTGCGGGCACAGATACGCAGTATTTT,CASSSGAGTDTQYF
TRBV5-1,.,TRBJ1-5,.,15,TGCGCCAGCAGCCGACTGGGGGATAGCAATCAGCCCCAGCATTTT,CASSRLGDSNQPQHF
TRBV6-6,TRBD1,TRBJ1-1,.,11,TGTGCCAGCAGTTTGGACAGGGAAGCTTTCTTT,CASSLDREAFF
TRBV19,TRBD2,TRBJ2-2,few,17,TGTGCCAGTACCTCCGGGACTAGCGGGAGGGCTACACGGGAGCTGTTTTTT,CASTSGTSGRATRELFF
TRBV5-1,.,TRBJ1-1,few,13,TGCGCCAGCGTACAGGACCAGAACACTGAAGCTTTCTTT,CASVQDQNTEAFF
TRBV7-8,.,TRBJ2-1,.,15,TGTGCCAGCAGCTTACAGGGAGGTCGTGACAATGAGCAGTTCTTC,CASSLQGGRDNEQFF
TRBV9,.,TRBJ2-7,.,16,TGTGCCAGCAGCGTAGAGGTACTAGGGGGGGTCTACGAGCAGTACTTC,CASSVEVLGGVYEQYF
TRBV7-2,.,TRBJ2-3,.,15,TGTGCCAGCAGCTTACAGGGAAGGGGCACAGATACGCAGTATTTT,CASSLQGRGTDTQYF
TRBV6-6,.,TRBJ1-2,.,13,TGTGCCAGCAGTTCTACAGGGAAGGTGGGCTACACCTTC,CASSSTGKVGYTF
TRBV4-3,.,TRBJ2-4,.,16,TGCGCCAGCAGCCAGCCCTTGGGGGGAGCCAAAAACATTCAGTACTTC,CASSQPLGGAKNIQYF
TRBV5-1,TRBD1,TRBJ1-2,.,15,TGCGCCAGCAGCACAGGACCAGGGGGAAGCTATGGCTACACCTTC,CASSTGPGGSYGYTF
TRBV7-9,.,TRBJ2-2,.,14,TGTGCCAGCAGCTTAAGGGGAAACACCGGGGAGCTGTTTTTT,CASSLRGNTGELFF
TRBV18,.,TRBJ2-1,.,13,TGTGCCAGCTCACCGTCTGTTCGCCATGAGCAGTTCTTC,CASSPSVRHEQFF
TRBV5-5,TRBD1,TRBJ1-2,.,15,TGTGCCAGCAGCTTCGGGACAGGGTGGTACTATGGCTACACCTTC,CASSFGTGWYYGYTF
TRBV7-9,TRBD1,TRBJ2-3,.,16,TGTGCCAGCAGCCCGCGTAGGGACAGGAGCACAGATACGCAGTATTTT,CASSPRRDRSTDTQYF
TRBV11-2,.,TRBJ2-5,.,15,TGTGCCAGCAGCTTAGGGCAGGGTCTTCGGGAGACCCAGTACTTC,CASSLGQGLRETQYF
TRBV19,.,TRBJ2-3,once,16,TGTGCCAGTAGTATAGTTTGGGGGGGCGGTGCAGATACGCAGTATTTT,CASSIVWGGGADTQYF
TRBV19,.,TRBJ1-1,.,14,TGTGCCAGTAGTATAGATCGGGAGTGGACTGAAGCTTTCTTT,CASSIDREWTEAFF
TRBV6-5,.,TRBJ1-1,.,14,TGTGCCAGCAGTTACCCCGGACACCCTAGGATGGCTTTCTTT,CASSYPGHPRMAFF
TRBV6-5,.,TRBJ1-5,.,13,TGTGCCAGCAGAGTGGTAGTTAGGCAGCCCCAGCATTTT,CASRVVVRQPQHF